Included here is one TCR beta chain sequence, with context. Only in-frame clones appear in the TCRdb table, and some are missing; sequencing was by immunoSEQ multiplex PCR. The sample consists of around 70,000 clones, 85% to 95% of them appearing once. This sample is part of a study of cytomegalovirus exposure and HLA in healthy donors. The CDR3 has 15 residues. CDR1 is SGHTS, CDR2 YDEGEE, per germline. V lost 4 bases to trimming and J lost 3 bases, with 16 bases between them. The source of this sequence is a young man in good health and CMV-seronegative. The chain is built from TRBV5-8 and TRBJ1-1; perhaps TRBD1 as D (5 bases). The source material was PBMCs. The CDR3 sequence: CASSLRGLQDTEAFF. The CDR3 region has the DNA TGTGCCAGCAGCCTAAGGGGCCTCCAGGACACTGAAGCTTTCTTT.